The clone carrying this TCR beta chain was counted between two and nine times. This sample stems from a study of blood T cell repertoires in COVID-19. Background on the study: From the United States, Italy and Spain came samples of acute and convalescent COVID-19. Nucleic acid was either cDNA or gDNA, and it came from T cells, B-cell-depleted T cells, or PBMCs.

As processed by the authors: Cell counts per sample came from amplifying reference gene primers. Here immunoSEQ multiplex PCR was the method, and the copy in TCRdb shows in-frame clones only, minus some. That table is the source of V, J and clone size, and D and trimming were worked out from the DNA. The data hold about 290,000 clones, with around 81% observed a single time. The receptor was isolated from a woman aged 50 to 65 with active or convalescent COVID-19. The source material was peripheral blood.

This CDR3 is CASTPSPGMGEFTLHF. In DNA, the CDR3 is TGTGCCAGCACCCCAAGCCCAGGGATGGGCGAATTCACCCTCCACTTT. The V gene is TRBV28, the J gene TRBJ1-6, with a possible D match to TRBD1 (5 bases). The V gene's germline CDR1 is MDHEN and CDR2 SYDVKM. CDR3 size: 16 residues. Trimming stripped 7 bases from V and 14 bases from J, with 27 bases between.